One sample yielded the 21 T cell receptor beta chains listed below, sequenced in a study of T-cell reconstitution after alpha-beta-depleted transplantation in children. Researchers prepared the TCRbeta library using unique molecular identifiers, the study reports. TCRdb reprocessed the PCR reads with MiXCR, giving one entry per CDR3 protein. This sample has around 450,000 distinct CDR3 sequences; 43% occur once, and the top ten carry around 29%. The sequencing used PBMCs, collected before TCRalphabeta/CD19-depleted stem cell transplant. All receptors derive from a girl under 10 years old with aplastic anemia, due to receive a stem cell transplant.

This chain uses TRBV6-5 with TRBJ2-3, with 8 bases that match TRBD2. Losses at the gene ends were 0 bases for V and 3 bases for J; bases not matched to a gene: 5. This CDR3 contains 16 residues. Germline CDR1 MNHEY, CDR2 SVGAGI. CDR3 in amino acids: CASSYSRASGTDTQYF. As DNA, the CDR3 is TGTGCCAGCAGTTACTCGAGGGCTAGCGGGACAGATACGCAGTATTTT.

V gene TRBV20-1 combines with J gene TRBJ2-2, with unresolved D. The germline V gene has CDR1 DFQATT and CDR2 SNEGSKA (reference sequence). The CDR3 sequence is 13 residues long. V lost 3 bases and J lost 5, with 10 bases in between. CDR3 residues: CSASGTLTGELFF. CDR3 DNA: TGCAGTGCTAGTGGCACACTTACCGGGGAGCTGTTTTTT.

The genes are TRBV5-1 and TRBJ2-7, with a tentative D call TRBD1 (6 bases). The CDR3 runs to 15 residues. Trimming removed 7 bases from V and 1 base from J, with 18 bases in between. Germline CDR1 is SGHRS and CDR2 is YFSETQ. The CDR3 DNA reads TGCGCCAGCGCCGAATGGGGGCTGAGGTCCTACGAGCAGTACTTC. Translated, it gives CASAEWGLRSYEQYF.

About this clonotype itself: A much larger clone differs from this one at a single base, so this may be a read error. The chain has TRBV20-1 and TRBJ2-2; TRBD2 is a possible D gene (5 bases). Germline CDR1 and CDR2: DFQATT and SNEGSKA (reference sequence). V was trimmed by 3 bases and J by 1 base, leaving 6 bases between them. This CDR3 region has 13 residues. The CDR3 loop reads CSASGMNTGELFF. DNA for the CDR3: TGCAGTGCTAGCGGGATGAACACCGGGGAGCTGTTTTTT.

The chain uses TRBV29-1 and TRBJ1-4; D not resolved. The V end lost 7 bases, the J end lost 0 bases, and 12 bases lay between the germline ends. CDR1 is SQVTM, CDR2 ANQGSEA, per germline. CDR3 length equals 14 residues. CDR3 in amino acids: CSAAPGATNEKLFF. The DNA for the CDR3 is TGCAGCGCCGCCCCCGGGGCAACTAATGAAAAACTGTTTTTT.

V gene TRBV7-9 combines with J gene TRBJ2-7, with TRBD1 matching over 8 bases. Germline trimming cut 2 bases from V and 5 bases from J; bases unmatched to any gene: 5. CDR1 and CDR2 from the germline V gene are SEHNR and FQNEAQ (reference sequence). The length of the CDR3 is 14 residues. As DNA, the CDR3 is TGTGCCAGCAGCTTATTCAAGGACAGGGACGAGCAGTACTTC. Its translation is CASSLFKDRDEQYF.

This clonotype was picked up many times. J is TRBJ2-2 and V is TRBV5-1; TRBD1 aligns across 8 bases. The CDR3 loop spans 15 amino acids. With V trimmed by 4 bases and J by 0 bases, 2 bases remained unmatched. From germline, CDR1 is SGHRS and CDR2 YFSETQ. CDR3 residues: CASSPTGANTGELFF. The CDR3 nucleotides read TGCGCCAGCAGCCCGACAGGGGCGAACACCGGGGAGCTGTTTTTT.

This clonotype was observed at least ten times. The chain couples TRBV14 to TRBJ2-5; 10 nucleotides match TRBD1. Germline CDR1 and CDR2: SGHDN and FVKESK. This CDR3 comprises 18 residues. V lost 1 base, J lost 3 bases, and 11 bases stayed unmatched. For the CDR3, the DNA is TGTGCCAGCAGCCAAGGAACGGCCCGGACAGGGGGAGAAGAGACCCAGTACTTC. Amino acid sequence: CASSQGTARTGGEETQYF.

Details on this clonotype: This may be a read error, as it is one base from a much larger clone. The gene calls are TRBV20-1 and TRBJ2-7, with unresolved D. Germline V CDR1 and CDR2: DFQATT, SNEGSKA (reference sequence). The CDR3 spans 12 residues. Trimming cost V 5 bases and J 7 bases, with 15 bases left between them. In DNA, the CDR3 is TGCAGTGCTTCTGTCTGGGATAATGAGCAGTACTTC. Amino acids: CSASVWDNEQYF.

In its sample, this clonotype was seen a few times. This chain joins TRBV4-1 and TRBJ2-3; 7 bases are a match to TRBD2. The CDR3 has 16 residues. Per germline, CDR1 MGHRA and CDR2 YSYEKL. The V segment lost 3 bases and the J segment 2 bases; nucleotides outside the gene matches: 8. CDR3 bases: TGCGCCAGCAGCCATCTGAGTCTAGCGGTCACAGATACGCAGTATTTT. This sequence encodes CASSHLSLAVTDTQYF.

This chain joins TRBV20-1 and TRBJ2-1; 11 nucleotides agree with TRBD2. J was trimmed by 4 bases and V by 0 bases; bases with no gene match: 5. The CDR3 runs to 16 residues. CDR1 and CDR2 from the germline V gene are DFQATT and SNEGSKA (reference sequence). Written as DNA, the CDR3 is TGCAGTGCTAGAGATGGTCTAGCGGGAGGTTACAATGAGCAGTTCTTC. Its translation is CSARDGLAGGYNEQFF.

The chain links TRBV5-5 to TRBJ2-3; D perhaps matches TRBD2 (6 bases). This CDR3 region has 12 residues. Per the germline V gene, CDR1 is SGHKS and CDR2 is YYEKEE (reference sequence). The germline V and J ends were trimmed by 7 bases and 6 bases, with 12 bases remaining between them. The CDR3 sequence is CASGGRGDTQYF. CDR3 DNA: TGTGCCAGCGGAGGGCGAGGGGATACGCAGTATTTT. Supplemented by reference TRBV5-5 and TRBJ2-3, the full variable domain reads DAGVTQSPTHLIKTRGQQVTLRCSPISGHKSVSWYQQVLGQGPQFIFQYYEKEERGRGNFPDRFSARQFPNYSSELNVNALLLGDSALYLCASGGRGDTQYFGPGTRLTVL.

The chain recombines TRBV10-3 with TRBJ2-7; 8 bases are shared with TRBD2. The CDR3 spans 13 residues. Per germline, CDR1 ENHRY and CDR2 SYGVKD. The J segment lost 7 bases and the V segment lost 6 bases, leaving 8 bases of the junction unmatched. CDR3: CAISPSSGGEQYF. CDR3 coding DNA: TGTGCCATCAGCCCCTCCTCGGGGGGGGAGCAGTACTTC.

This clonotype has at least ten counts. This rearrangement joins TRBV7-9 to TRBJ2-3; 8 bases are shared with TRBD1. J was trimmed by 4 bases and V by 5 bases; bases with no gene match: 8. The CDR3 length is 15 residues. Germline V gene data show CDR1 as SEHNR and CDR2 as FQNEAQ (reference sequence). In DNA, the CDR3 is TGTGCCAGCAGCGCGCCAGGGGGCAAACCAGATACGCAGTATTTT. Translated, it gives CASSAPGGKPDTQYF.

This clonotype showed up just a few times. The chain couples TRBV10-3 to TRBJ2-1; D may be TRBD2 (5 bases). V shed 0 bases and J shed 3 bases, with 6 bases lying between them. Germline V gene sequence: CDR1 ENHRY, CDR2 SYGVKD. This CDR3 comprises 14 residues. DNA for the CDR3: TGTGCCATCAGTGAGTCCGAGGGCTACAATGAGCAGTTCTTC. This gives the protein CAISESEGYNEQFF.

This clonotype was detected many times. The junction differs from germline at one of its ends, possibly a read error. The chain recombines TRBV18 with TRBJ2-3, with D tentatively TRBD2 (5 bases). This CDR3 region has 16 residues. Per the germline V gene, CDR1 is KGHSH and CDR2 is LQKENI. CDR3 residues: CASSPDGLYSTDTQYF. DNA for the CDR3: TGTGCCAGCTCACCGGACGGACTTTACAGCACGGATACGCAGTATTTT.

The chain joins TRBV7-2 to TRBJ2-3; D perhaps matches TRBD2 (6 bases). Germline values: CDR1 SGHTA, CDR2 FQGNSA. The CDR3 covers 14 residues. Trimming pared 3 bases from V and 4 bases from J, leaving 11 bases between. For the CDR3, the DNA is TGTGCCAGCAGCTTCGGGACTCAGGCAGATACGCAGTATTTT. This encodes CASSFGTQADTQYF.

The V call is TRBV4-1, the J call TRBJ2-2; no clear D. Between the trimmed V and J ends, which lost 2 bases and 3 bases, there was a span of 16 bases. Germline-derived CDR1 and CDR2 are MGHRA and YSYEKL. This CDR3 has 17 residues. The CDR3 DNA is TGCGCCAGCAGCCAACTGGTCGGGCTCTCGGACACCGGGGAGCTGTTTTTT. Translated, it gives CASSQLVGLSDTGELFF.

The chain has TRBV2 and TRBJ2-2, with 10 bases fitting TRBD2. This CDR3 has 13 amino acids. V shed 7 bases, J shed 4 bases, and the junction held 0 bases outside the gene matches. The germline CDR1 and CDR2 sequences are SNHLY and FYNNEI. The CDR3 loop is CASKREGTGELFF. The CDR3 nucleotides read TGTGCCAGCAAGCGGGAGGGCACCGGGGAGCTGTTTTTT.

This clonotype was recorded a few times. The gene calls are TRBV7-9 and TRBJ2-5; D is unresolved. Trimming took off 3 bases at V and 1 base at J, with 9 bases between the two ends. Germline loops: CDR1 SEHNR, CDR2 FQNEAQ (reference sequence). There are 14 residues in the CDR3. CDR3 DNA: TGTGCCAGCAGCTTCCTGGGTCCCCAAGAGACCCAGTACTTC. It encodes CASSFLGPQETQYF.

The CDR3 bases are TGTGCCAGCAGTGACGGGTCGCGGGGCAGCAATCAGCCCCAGCATTTT. It encodes CASSDGSRGSNQPQHF. This chain connects TRBV6-1 to TRBJ1-5, with D possibly being TRBD1 (5 bases). In germline, CDR1 is MNHNS, CDR2 SASEGT. V was shortened by 3 bases and J by 1 base, with 13 bases between the two germline ends. This CDR3 has 16 residues.